The TCR beta chain under discussion was sequenced for a study of monozygotic twins with inflammatory bowel disease. General observations from the study: The analysis failed to separate different T cell subtypes. For IBD, no single strong associated signal or clonotype was supported.

On this clonotype itself: Its cognate antigen is unknown.

TCRdb reprocessed the 5' RACE reads and keeps a single row for each CDR3 protein, giving no DNA. The sample table sets out 400,000 to 500,000 distinct CDR3 sequences. CDR1 SGHNT and CDR2 YYREEE come from the germline V gene (reference sequence). The CDR3 runs 17 residues. Sequencing was carried out using blood. The sequence derives from a human donor with ulcerative colitis or Crohn's disease, or a healthy co-twin of an affected twin (not recorded which). The J gene is TRBJ2-1, the V gene TRBV5-4; TCRdb designates TRBD2, a call that cannot be tested without DNA. The CDR3 here is CASSLVRGTSTYNEQFF. Drawing the rest from reference TRBV5-4 and TRBJ2-1, the complete variable domain is ETGVTQSPTHLIKTRGQQVTLRCSSQSGHNTVSWYQQALGQGPQFIFQYYREEENGRGNFPPRFSGLQFPNYSSELNVNALELDDSALYLCASSLVRGTSTYNEQFFGPGTRLTVL.